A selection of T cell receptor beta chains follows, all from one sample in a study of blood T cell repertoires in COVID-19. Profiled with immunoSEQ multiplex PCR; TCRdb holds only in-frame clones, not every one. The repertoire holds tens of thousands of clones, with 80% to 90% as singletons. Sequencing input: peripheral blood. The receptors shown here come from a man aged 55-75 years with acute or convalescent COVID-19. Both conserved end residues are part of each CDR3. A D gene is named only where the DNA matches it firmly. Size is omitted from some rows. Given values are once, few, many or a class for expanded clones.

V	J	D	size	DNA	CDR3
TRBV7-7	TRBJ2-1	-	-	TGTGCTAGCAGCCCCGGGCAGGGTCATCTCTCCTACAATGAGCAGTTCTTC	CASSPGQGHLSYNEQFF
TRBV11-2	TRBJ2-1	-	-	TGTGCCAGCAGTTCCCTGAGGAGTACCCATGAGCAGTTCTTC	CASSSLRSTHEQFF
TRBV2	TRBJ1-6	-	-	TGTGCCAGCCGGGCAGGGGATTCACCCCTCCACTTT	CASRAGDSPLHF
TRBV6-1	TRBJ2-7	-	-	TGTGCCAGCAGTGAACGGGTTAGCTCCTACGAGCAGTACTTC	CASSERVSSYEQYF
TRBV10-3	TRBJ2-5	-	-	TGTGCCATTTCTGACAGGGAGACCCAGTACTTC	CAISDRETQYF
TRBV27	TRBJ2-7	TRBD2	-	TGTGCCAGCAGTTTCAAAGCTAGCGGGAGGTACGAGCAGTACTTC	CASSFKASGRYEQYF
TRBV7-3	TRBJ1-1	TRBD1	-	TGTGCCAGCAGCTTACTTTTTGGACAGGGGGACACTGAAGCTTTCTTT	CASSLLFGQGDTEAFF
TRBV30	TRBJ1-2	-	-	TGTGCCTCCTTTGTCCTACTTGGAACCGGAGCCCTCTATGGCTACACCTTC	CASFVLLGTGALYGYTF
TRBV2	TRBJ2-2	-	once	TGTGCCAGCAACCGGGACATCTCCCACACCGGGGAGCTGTTTTTT	CASNRDISHTGELFF
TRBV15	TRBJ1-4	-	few	TGTGCCACCAGCAGAGAGCAGGGGTCTAATGAAAAACTGTTTTTT	CATSREQGSNEKLFF
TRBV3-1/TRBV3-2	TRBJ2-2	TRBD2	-	TGTGCCAGCAGCCAAGTTACTAGCGGGAGCAGGGAGCTGTTTTTT	CASSQVTSGSRELFF
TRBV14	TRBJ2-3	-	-	TGTGCCAGCAGCACATTGACAGCGACCATCACAGATACGCAGTATTTT	CASSTLTATITDTQYF
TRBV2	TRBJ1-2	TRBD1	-	TGTGCCAGCAGGGGGGACAGATACTATGGCTACACCTTC	CASRGDRYYGYTF
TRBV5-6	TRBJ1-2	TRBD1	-	TGTGCCAGCAGCTCCCAGAACCGACAGGGGGCGAACCTCTTC	CASSSQNRQGANLF
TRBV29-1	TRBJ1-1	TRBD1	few	TGCAGCGTCCAGGGGGGAAGGGCCACTGAAGCTTTCTTT	CSVQGGRATEAFF
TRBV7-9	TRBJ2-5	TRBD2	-	TGTGCCAGCAGCTTAAAGGGGGGACTAGCGGTTAAAGAGACCCAGTACTTC	CASSLKGGLAVKETQYF
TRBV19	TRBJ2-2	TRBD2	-	TGTGCCAGTAGTAGAGTAGCGGGAGAGGGGACCGGGGAGCTGTTTTTT	CASSRVAGEGTGELFF
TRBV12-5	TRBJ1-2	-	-	TGTGCTAGTGGTTTGGGGCCGACAGCCCTGGGCTACACCTTC	CASGLGPTALGYTF
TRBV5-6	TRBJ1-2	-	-	TGTGCCAGCAGCTTGCTCAGGGGCGCCTATGGCTACACCTTC	CASSLLRGAYGYTF
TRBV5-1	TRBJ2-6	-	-	TGCGCCAGCAGCGAGAACTCTGGGGCCAACGTCCTGACTTTC	CASSENSGANVLTF
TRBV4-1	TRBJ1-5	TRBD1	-	TGCGCCAGCAGCCAACCATCGGGACAGGGTAGCAATCAGCCCCAGCATTTT	CASSQPSGQGSNQPQHF
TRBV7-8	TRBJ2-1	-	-	TGTGCCAGCAGCCTAGACCTGGGCGATGAGCAGTTCTTC	CASSLDLGDEQFF
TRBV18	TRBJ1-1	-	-	TGTGCCAGCTCACCGCCGGGGGTCACTGAAGCTTTCTTT	CASSPPGVTEAFF
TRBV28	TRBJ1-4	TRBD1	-	TGTGCCAGCAGTCCATTCCCGGGACAGGGTTATCGAAAACTGTTTTTT	CASSPFPGQGYRKLFF
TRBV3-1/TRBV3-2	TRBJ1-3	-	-	TGTGCCAGCAGCCAAGCAGGGAATGGAAACACCATATATTTT	CASSQAGNGNTIYF
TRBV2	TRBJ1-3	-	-	TGTGCCAGCAGCTTACAGGGATTCCCCTATTTT	CASSLQGFPYF
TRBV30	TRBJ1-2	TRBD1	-	TGTGCCTGGAGGCAACAGGGGCGCTATGGCTACACCTTC	CAWRQQGRYGYTF
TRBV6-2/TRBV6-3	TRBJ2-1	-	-	TGTGCCAGCAGTTACTCGCGGAGCAATGAGCAGTTCTTC	CASSYSRSNEQFF
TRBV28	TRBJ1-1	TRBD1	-	TGTGCCAGCAGACCACAGGGGGCCGTTTCTGAAGCTTTCTTT	CASRPQGAVSEAFF
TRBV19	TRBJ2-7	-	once	TGTGCCAGGGGGGCAGCAACCTACGAGCAGTACTTC	CARGAATYEQYF
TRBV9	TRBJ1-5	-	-	TGTGCCAGCAGCGTAGAGGGGGTAGGAGGACAGCCCCAGCATTTT	CASSVEGVGGQPQHF
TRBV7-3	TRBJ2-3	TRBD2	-	TGTGCCAGCAGCTTACAGGGAGGGCCCCCAGATACGCAGTATTTT	CASSLQGGPPDTQYF
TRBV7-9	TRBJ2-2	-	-	TGTGCCAGCAGCCTAGGAGGCCTAGCCGCCGGGGAGCTGTTTTTT	CASSLGGLAAGELFF
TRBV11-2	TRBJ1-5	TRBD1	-	TGTGCCAGCAGCCTGACAGGGCTTCAGCCCCAGCATTTT	CASSLTGLQPQHF
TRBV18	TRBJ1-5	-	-	TGTGCCAGCTCACCACAGGGCCAGGGAGGGAGGCAGCCCCAGCATTTT	CASSPQGQGGRQPQHF
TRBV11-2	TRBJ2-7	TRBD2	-	TGTGCCAGCAGCTTGCGACTAGCGGGAGGGAACCACGAGCAGTACTTC	CASSLRLAGGNHEQYF
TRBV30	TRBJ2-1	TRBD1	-	TGTGCCTGCTCCGGACAGGCCGATGAGCAGTTCTTC	CACSGQADEQFF
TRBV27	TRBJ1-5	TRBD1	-	TGTGCCAGCAGCGACCTACAGGGGAGAGGCAATCAGCCCCAGCATTTT	CASSDLQGRGNQPQHF
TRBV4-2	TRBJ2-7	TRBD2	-	TGTGCCAGCAGCCAAGATCGGGGCGGGAGTTACGAGCAGTACTTC	CASSQDRGGSYEQYF
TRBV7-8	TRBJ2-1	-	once	TGTGCCAGCAGCTTAGCGCGAAATGAGCAGTTCTTC	CASSLARNEQFF
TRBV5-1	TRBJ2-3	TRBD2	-	TGCGCCAGCAGCTTGAGGTCTAGCGGGAGCTCAGTGGGCACAGATACGCAGTATTTT	CASSLRSSGSSVGTDTQYF
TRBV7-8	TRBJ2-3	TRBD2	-	TGTGCCAGCAGCTTCGGGCGGGGGGGGACAGATACGCAGTATTTT	CASSFGRGGTDTQYF
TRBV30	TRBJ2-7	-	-	TGTGCCTGTCCCCGGGCAGGCAGGGGGGCCTACGAGCAGTACTTC	CACPRAGRGAYEQYF
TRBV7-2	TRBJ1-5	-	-	TGTGCCAGCAGCTTAGCTGGGGCCTCCAATCAGCCCCAGCATTTT	CASSLAGASNQPQHF
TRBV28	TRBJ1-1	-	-	TGTGCCAGCAGGGTGGGGGGCACTGAAGCTTTCTTT	CASRVGGTEAFF
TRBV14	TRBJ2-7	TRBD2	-	TGTGCCCGCAGCCAAGCGGGCCGCGGGGGGGAGGGTATCTACGAGCAGTACTTC	CARSQAGRGGEGIYEQYF
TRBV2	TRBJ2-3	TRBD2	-	TGTGCCAGCAGGACTAGCGGGGCAAGCACAGATACGCAGTATTTT	CASRTSGASTDTQYF
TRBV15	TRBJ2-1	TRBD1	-	TGTGCCACCAGCACGAGGACAGGGACCAATGAGCAGTTCTTC	CATSTRTGTNEQFF
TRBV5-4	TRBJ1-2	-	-	TGTGCCAGCAGCTTGAGTCGGAGGGATCATGGCTACACCTTC	CASSLSRRDHGYTF
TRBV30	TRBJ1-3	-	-	TGTGCTTTAACGATCAGCTCTGGAAACACCATATATTTT	CALTISSGNTIYF
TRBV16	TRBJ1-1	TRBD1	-	TGTGCCAGCAGCCGCCCGACAGGGCCCTTCACTGAAGCTTTCTTT	CASSRPTGPFTEAFF
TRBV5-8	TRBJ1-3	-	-	TGTGCCAGCAGCCACCGGGCTGGAAACACCATATATTTT	CASSHRAGNTIYF
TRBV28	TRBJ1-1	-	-	TGTGCCAGCAGTCCCCGTTGGGGGGTAGGGGACACTGAAGCTTTCTTT	CASSPRWGVGDTEAFF
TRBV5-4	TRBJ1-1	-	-	TGTGCCAGCAGCATCCGGTTCGGCCAGGGCACTGAAGCTTTCTTT	CASSIRFGQGTEAFF
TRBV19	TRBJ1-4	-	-	TGTGCCAGTAGTTCTGCTTCGGGGGGCCGTGAAAAACTGTTTTTT	CASSSASGGREKLFF
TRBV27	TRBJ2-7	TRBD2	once	TGTGCCAGCAGTCCCCTCGACGGGAGGGCCATTAGGGAGCAGTACTTC	CASSPLDGRAIREQYF